This entry describes one T cell receptor (beta chain). The germline V gene has CDR1 SGDLS and CDR2 YYNGEE. The length of the CDR3 is 16 residues. The V segment lost 4 bases and the J segment 3 bases; nucleotides outside the gene matches: 8. What was amplified from RNA transcripts were TCR beta CDR3 regions. The HTBI primer set served for first-round RT-PCR of the TCR CDR3. TCRdb re-analysed the multiplex PCR reads in MiXCR, keeping a single row per CDR3 protein. Altogether roughly 100,000 distinct CDR3 sequences are present, about half being singletons, with the ten largest covering around 29%. The data originate from a study of T cells in Graves' hyperthyroidism and ophthalmopathy. Uncontrolled infection, other autoimmune disease, pregnancy and lactation each barred patients from inclusion.

Sequencing input: blood. The V gene is TRBV9, the J gene TRBJ2-3; 10 nucleotides line up with TRBD1. The sequence derives from a woman aged 40 to 50 with Graves' hyperthyroidism. This chain's CDR3 is CASSPHWDRGTDTQYF. The CDR3 nucleotides read TGTGCCAGCAGCCCCCACTGGGACAGGGGAACAGATACGCAGTATTTT.